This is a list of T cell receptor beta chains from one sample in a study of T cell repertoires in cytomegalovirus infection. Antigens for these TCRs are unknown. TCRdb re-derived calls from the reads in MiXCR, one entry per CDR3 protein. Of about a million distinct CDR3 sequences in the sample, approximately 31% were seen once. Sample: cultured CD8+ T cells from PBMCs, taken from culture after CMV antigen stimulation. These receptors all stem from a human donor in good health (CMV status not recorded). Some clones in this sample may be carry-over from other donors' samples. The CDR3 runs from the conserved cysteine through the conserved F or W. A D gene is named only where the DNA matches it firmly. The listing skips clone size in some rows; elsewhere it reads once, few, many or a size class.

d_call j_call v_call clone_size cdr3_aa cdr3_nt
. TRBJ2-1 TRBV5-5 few CASSLGRTLYNEQFF TGTGCCAGCAGCTTGGGGCGTACCCTTTACAATGAGCAGTTCTTC
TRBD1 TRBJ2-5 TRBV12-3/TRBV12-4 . CASSGTGLGETQYF TGTGCCAGCAGTGGGACAGGGCTTGGAGAGACCCAGTACTTC
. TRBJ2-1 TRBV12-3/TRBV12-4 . CASSLAGAGYDEQFF TGTGCCAGCAGTTTGGCGGGGGCCGGGTACGATGAGCAGTTCTTC
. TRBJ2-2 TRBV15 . CATSRDFTATGSFGELFF TGTGCCACCAGCAGAGATTTTACAGCAACAGGGTCTTTCGGGGAGCTGTTTTTT
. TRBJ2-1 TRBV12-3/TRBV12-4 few CASSSSHEQFF TGTGCCAGCAGTTCTAGTCATGAGCAGTTCTTC
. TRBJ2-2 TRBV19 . CASSRKTSTGELFF TGTGCCAGTAGCCGCAAGACTAGCACCGGGGAGCTGTTTTTT
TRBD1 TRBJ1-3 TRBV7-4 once CATRPGDRGTAGNTVYF TGTGCCACCCGGCCCGGGGACAGGGGTACCGCTGGAAACACCGTATATTTT
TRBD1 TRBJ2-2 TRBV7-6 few CASSLTGQGYGGELFF TGTGCCAGCAGCTTAACGGGACAGGGGTATGGCGGGGAGCTGTTTTTT
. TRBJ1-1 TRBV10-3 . CAISGERNTEAFF TGTGCCATCAGTGGAGAACGGAACACTGAAGCTTTCTTT
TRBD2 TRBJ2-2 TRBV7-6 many CASSYPGGMAGELFF TGTGCCAGCAGCTACCCGGGGGGAATGGCCGGGGAGCTGTTTTTT
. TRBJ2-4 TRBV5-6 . CASSAQRNIQYF TGTGCCAGCAGCGCCCAGCGAAACATTCAGTACTTC
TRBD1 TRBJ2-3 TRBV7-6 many CASSLTGYLLSGVGTDTQYF TGTGCCAGCAGCTTGACAGGGTACCTCTTATCCGGGGTGGGCACAGATACGCAGTATTTT
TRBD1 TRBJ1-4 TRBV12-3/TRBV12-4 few CASSPGQLNNEKLFF TGTGCCAGCAGTCCGGGACAGCTTAATAATGAAAAACTGTTTTTT
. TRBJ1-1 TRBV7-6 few CASSLGFGTEAFF TGTGCCAGCAGCTTAGGGTTCGGCACTGAAGCTTTCTTT
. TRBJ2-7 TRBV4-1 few CASSQVVGTSYEQYF TGCGCCAGCAGCCAAGTGGTTGGGACATCCTACGAGCAGTACTTC
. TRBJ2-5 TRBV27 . CASSFLQTGLETQYF TGTGCCAGCAGTTTTCTTCAAACAGGTCTAGAGACCCAGTACTTC
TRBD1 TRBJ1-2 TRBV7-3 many CASSFTGADGYTF TGTGCCAGCAGCTTCACAGGGGCAGATGGCTACACCTTC
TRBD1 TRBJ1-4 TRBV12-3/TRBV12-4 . CASSYPDRGVEKLFF TGTGCCAGCAGTTACCCGGACAGGGGAGTTGAAAAACTGTTTTTT
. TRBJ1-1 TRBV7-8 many CASIKGWALGAEAFF TGTGCCAGCATCAAAGGGTGGGCTTTGGGGGCTGAAGCTTTCTTT
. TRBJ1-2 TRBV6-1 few CASSEASRYGYTF TGTGCCAGCAGTGAAGCGTCGCGGTATGGCTACACCTTC
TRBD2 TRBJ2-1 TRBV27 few CASSTRLAGFYNEQFF TGTGCCAGCAGTACCCGACTAGCGGGATTCTACAATGAGCAGTTCTTC
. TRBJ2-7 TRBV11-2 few CASSLDARISYEQYF TGTGCCAGCAGCTTAGATGCCAGGATCTCCTACGAGCAGTACTTC
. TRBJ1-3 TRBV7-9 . CASPEASGAPGNTIYF TGTGCCAGTCCAGAGGCCTCGGGGGCCCCTGGAAACACCATATATTTT
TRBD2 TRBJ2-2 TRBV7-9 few CASSPRSGGNTGELFF TGTGCCAGCAGCCCCAGGAGCGGGGGTAACACCGGGGAGCTGTTTTTT
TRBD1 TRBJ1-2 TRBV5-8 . CASSPDRGKEYGYTF TGTGCCAGCAGCCCGGACAGGGGGAAGGAGTATGGCTACACCTTC
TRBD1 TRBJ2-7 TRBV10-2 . CATGDSAPYEQYF TGCGCCACCGGGGACAGCGCTCCGTACGAGCAGTACTTC
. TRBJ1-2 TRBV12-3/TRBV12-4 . CASSPQEENYGYTF TGTGCCAGCAGCCCACAGGAAGAGAACTATGGCTACACCTTC
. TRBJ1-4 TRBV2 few CASQDATSDNEKLFF TGTGCCAGCCAAGACGCGACATCGGATAATGAAAAACTGTTTTTT
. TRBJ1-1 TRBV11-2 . CASSLWNRGRLNTEAFF TGTGCCAGCAGCTTATGGAATCGGGGGCGGCTGAACACTGAAGCTTTCTTT
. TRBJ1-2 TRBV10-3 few CAIRKLSGYTF TGTGCCATCAGGAAACTGTCTGGCTACACCTTC
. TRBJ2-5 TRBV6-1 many CASKVGGAGETQYF TGTGCCAGCAAAGTAGGGGGCGCGGGGGAGACCCAGTACTTC
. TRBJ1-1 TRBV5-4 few CASRTLRPNTEAFF TGTGCCAGCAGGACCCTTCGGCCGAACACTGAAGCTTTCTTT
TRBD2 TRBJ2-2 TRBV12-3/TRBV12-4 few CASIGLAGGGELFF TGTGCCAGCATCGGACTAGCGGGGGGCGGGGAGCTGTTTTTT
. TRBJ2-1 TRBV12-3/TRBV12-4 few CASSTGTKFF TGTGCCAGCAGTACCGGGACCAAGTTCTTC
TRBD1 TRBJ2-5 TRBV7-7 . CASRAQGWEETQYF TGTGCTAGCAGAGCACAGGGGTGGGAAGAGACCCAGTACTTC
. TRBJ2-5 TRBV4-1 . CASSQDWWQGHQETQYF TGCGCCAGCAGCCAAGATTGGTGGCAGGGTCATCAAGAGACCCAGTACTTC
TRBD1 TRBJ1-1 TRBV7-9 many CASSFPGQGNTEAFF TGTGCCAGCAGCTTCCCGGGACAGGGGAACACTGAAGCTTTCTTT
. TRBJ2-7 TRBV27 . CASASTYEQYF TGTGCCAGCGCTTCAACCTACGAGCAGTACTTC
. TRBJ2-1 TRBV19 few CASSRPQGGIYNEQFF TGTGCCAGTAGCAGGCCGCAAGGGGGTATCTACAATGAGCAGTTCTTC
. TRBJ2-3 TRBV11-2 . CASSLFYRATDTQYF TGTGCCAGCAGCTTATTCTATCGTGCGACAGATACGCAGTATTTT
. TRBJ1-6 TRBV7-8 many CASSPWKQAHNSPLHF TGTGCCAGCAGCCCATGGAAGCAGGCACATAATTCACCCCTCCACTTT
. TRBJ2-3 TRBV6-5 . CASKPQPGTDTQYF TGTGCCAGCAAGCCCCAACCCGGCACAGATACGCAGTATTTT
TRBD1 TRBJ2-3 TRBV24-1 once CATSEGWGQGPSTDTQYF TGTGCCACCAGTGAGGGGTGGGGACAGGGCCCTAGCACAGATACGCAGTATTTT
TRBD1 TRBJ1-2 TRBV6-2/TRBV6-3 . CASSLYTGTGYGYTF TGTGCCAGCAGTTTATACACCGGGACAGGTTATGGCTACACCTTC
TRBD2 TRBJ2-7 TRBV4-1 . CASSQVAGTSPEQYF TGCGCCAGCAGCCAAGTCGCAGGGACTAGTCCCGAGCAGTACTTC
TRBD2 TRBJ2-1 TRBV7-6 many CASSLSVGLAGYNEQFF TGTGCCAGCAGCTTGAGCGTTGGGCTAGCGGGGTACAATGAGCAGTTCTTC
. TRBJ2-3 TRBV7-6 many CASSFDITDTQYF TGTGCCAGCAGCTTCGACATTACAGATACGCAGTATTTT
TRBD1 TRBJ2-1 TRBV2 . CASMGQGTNEQFF TGTGCCAGCATGGGACAGGGTACCAATGAGCAGTTCTTC
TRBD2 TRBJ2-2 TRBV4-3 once CASSQDRTSGVYAGELFF TGCGCCAGCAGCCAAGATCGGACTAGCGGGGTTTACGCCGGGGAGCTGTTTTTT
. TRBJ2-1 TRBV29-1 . CSVPGTIVNEQFF TGCAGCGTCCCCGGGACAATCGTGAATGAGCAGTTCTTC
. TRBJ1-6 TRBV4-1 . CASSQNVNSPLHF TGCGCCAGCAGCCAAAACGTTAATTCACCCCTCCACTTT
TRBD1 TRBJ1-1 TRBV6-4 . CASSDSRTGPVGAFF TGTGCCAGCAGTGACTCCCGGACAGGGCCGGTGGGAGCTTTCTTT
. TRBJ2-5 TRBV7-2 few CASSPGGEGLRETQYF TGTGCCAGCAGCCCAGGGGGGGAAGGACTGAGAGAGACCCAGTACTTC
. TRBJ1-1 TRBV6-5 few CASSTRGPYTEAFF TGTGCCAGCAGTACCCGGGGGCCGTACACTGAAGCTTTCTTT
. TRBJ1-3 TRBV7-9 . CASSPMTGHSGNTIYF TGTGCCAGCAGCCCCATGACGGGCCACTCTGGAAACACCATATATTTT